The clone carrying this T cell receptor beta chain was found once. The CDR3 contains 16 residues. CDR1 and CDR2 from the germline V gene are DFQATT and SNEGSKA (reference sequence). Trimming removed 3 bases from V and 0 bases from J, with 16 bases in between. The entry originates in a study of CD8 T cells in Susac syndrome. With random hexamers, reverse transcription was performed on about 0.45 to 1 ug of RNA. A single record per CDR3 protein comes from TCRdb applying MiXCR to the immunoSEQ multiplex PCR reads. The table lists 150,000 to 200,000 distinct CDR3 sequences, around 96% of them singletons. This chain uses TRBV20-1 with TRBJ2-3, with D tentatively TRBD1 (5 bases). This clonotype originated in a human donor with multiple sclerosis. Specimen: CD4+ T cells from PBMCs. CDR3 loop: CSASGADYTSTDTQYF. CDR3 nucleotides: TGCAGTGCTAGTGGGGCCGATTATACTAGCACAGATACGCAGTATTTT.